Given below is one TCR beta chain in context. The ends lost 10 bases at V and 3 bases at J; junction bases unmatched: 11. The CDR3 consists of 14 residues. The germline V gene encodes CDR1 SEHNR and CDR2 FQNEAQ (reference sequence). Under the authors' procedure: Cell counts per sample came from amplifying reference gene primers. Profiled with immunoSEQ multiplex PCR; TCRdb holds only in-frame clones, not every one. The DNA gave D and trimming, while V, J and clone size come from that table. The sample carries just over 650,000 clones, 85% to 90% recorded once. The entry originates in a study of blood T cell repertoires in COVID-19.

The source of this sequence is a woman aged 18 to 35 with acute or convalescent COVID-19. The chain uses TRBV7-9 and TRBJ2-5; 7 nucleotides line up with TRBD2. Material: peripheral blood. As DNA, the CDR3 is TGTGCCATCTCCCCCAGGGACTATGAAGAGACCCAGTACTTC. Protein: CAISPRDYEETQYF.